A selection of T cell receptor beta chains follows, all from one sample in a study of blood T cells in healthy people across ages. TCRdb reanalysed the 5' RACE reads using MiXCR and keeps one entry per CDR3 protein. The sample shows fewer than 2,000,000 distinct CDR3 sequences, roughly two fifths of them seen only once. The sequenced sample was blood. The origin of the receptors is a human donor in good health. Each CDR3 is given with its conserved first and last residue. The order of the fields is CDR3 length, J gene, V gene, clone size, D gene, CDR3 protein, CDR3 DNA. The D gene is left open where the match is weak. The size of a clone is reported for some rows only, either as once, few or many, or as a class for expanded clones.

cdr3_length: 15; j_call: TRBJ2-5; v_call: TRBV27; clone_size: .; d_call: TRBD2; cdr3_aa: CASSSGTSGQGTQYF; cdr3_nt: TGTGCCAGCAGCTCCGGGACTAGCGGGCAAGGGACCCAGTACTTC
cdr3_length: 12; j_call: TRBJ2-1; v_call: TRBV12-3/TRBV12-4; clone_size: .; d_call: .; cdr3_aa: CASSSTYNGQFF; cdr3_nt: TGTGCCAGCAGTTCCACCTACAATGGGCAGTTCTTC
cdr3_length: 13; j_call: TRBJ1-2; v_call: TRBV6-5; clone_size: .; d_call: .; cdr3_aa: CASTKAGTYGYTF; cdr3_nt: TGTGCCAGCACTAAGGCAGGGACCTATGGCTACACCTTC
cdr3_length: 16; j_call: TRBJ2-1; v_call: TRBV7-9; clone_size: few; d_call: TRBD1; cdr3_aa: CASSLGSGTAYNEQFF; cdr3_nt: TGTGCCAGCAGTTTAGGATCCGGGACAGCCTACAATGAGCAGTTCTTC
cdr3_length: 13; j_call: TRBJ2-4; v_call: TRBV29-1; clone_size: few; d_call: TRBD2; cdr3_aa: CSVVGLAGIEQYF; cdr3_nt: TGCAGCGTTGTGGGACTAGCGGGGATAGAGCAGTACTTC
cdr3_length: 15; j_call: TRBJ2-7; v_call: TRBV7-2; clone_size: .; d_call: .; cdr3_aa: CASSLSHQGIYEQYF; cdr3_nt: TGTGCCAGCAGCTTATCCCATCAGGGTATCTACGAGCAGTACTTC
cdr3_length: 13; j_call: TRBJ1-2; v_call: TRBV7-3; clone_size: once; d_call: .; cdr3_aa: CASSLTDGYGYTF; cdr3_nt: TGTGCCAGCAGCTTAACGGACGGCTATGGCTACACCTTC
cdr3_length: 14; j_call: TRBJ1-5; v_call: TRBV10-3; clone_size: .; d_call: .; cdr3_aa: CAISGGRDDQPQHF; cdr3_nt: TGTGCCATCAGTGGGGGCAGGGACGATCAGCCCCAGCATTTT
cdr3_length: 11; j_call: TRBJ1-1; v_call: TRBV29-1; clone_size: .; d_call: .; cdr3_aa: CSATSNTEAFF; cdr3_nt: TGCAGCGCCACATCGAACACTGAAGCTTTCTTT
cdr3_length: 13; j_call: TRBJ1-1; v_call: TRBV20-1; clone_size: few; d_call: .; cdr3_aa: CSAGSGLNTEAFF; cdr3_nt: TGCAGTGCTGGCTCGGGTCTGAACACTGAAGCTTTCTTT
cdr3_length: 15; j_call: TRBJ1-5; v_call: TRBV20-1; clone_size: .; d_call: .; cdr3_aa: CSARERGSRNQPQHF; cdr3_nt: TGCAGTGCTAGAGAGCGTGGTTCGCGCAATCAGCCCCAGCATTTT
cdr3_length: 15; j_call: TRBJ2-7; v_call: TRBV20-1; clone_size: few; d_call: TRBD2; cdr3_aa: CSATIAGGLSYEQYF; cdr3_nt: TGCAGTGCTACCATAGCGGGGGGCCTCTCCTACGAGCAGTACTTC
cdr3_length: 17; j_call: TRBJ2-5; v_call: TRBV25-1; clone_size: .; d_call: .; cdr3_aa: CASSPGGRGRPWETQYF; cdr3_nt: TGTGCCAGCAGTCCTGGGGGGCGGGGCAGGCCTTGGGAGACCCAGTACTTC
cdr3_length: 13; j_call: TRBJ2-1; v_call: TRBV12-3/TRBV12-4; clone_size: few; d_call: .; cdr3_aa: CASRLDGVNEQFF; cdr3_nt: TGTGCCAGCAGATTAGATGGGGTGAATGAGCAGTTCTTC
cdr3_length: 15; j_call: TRBJ1-5; v_call: TRBV7-8; clone_size: .; d_call: .; cdr3_aa: CASSLEGQGYQPQHF; cdr3_nt: TGTGCCAGCAGCTTAGAGGGCCAGGGATATCAGCCCCAGCATTTT
cdr3_length: 13; j_call: TRBJ2-4; v_call: TRBV6-2/TRBV6-3; clone_size: .; d_call: TRBD1; cdr3_aa: CASSYRTGGEQYF; cdr3_nt: TGTGCCAGCAGTTACCGGACAGGGGGAGAGCAGTACTTC
cdr3_length: 13; j_call: TRBJ2-1; v_call: TRBV20-1; clone_size: .; d_call: .; cdr3_aa: CSAPNIDHNEQFF; cdr3_nt: TGCAGTGCCCCCAATATCGACCACAATGAGCAGTTCTTC
cdr3_length: 15; j_call: TRBJ2-1; v_call: TRBV11-3; clone_size: .; d_call: TRBD1; cdr3_aa: CASSLGTGSVNEQFF; cdr3_nt: TGTGCCAGCAGCTTAGGGACAGGGTCCGTCAATGAGCAGTTCTTC
cdr3_length: 17; j_call: TRBJ2-5; v_call: TRBV28; clone_size: once; d_call: .; cdr3_aa: CASSLWTVGLGGGTQYF; cdr3_nt: TGTGCCAGCAGTTTATGGACGGTAGGGCTGGGAGGGGGGACCCAGTACTTC
cdr3_length: 15; j_call: TRBJ2-1; v_call: TRBV5-1; clone_size: .; d_call: .; cdr3_aa: CASSSPYLSPGKQFF; cdr3_nt: TGCGCCAGCAGCTCACCCTATTTATCACCGGGGAAGCAGTTCTTC
cdr3_length: 14; j_call: TRBJ2-5; v_call: TRBV11-2; clone_size: few; d_call: .; cdr3_aa: CASSLSGREETQYF; cdr3_nt: TGTGCCAGCAGCTTGTCAGGCAGAGAAGAGACCCAGTACTTC
cdr3_length: 15; j_call: TRBJ2-7; v_call: TRBV4-2; clone_size: once; d_call: .; cdr3_aa: CASQPIRNSNYEQYF; cdr3_nt: TGTGCCAGCCAGCCCATTCGGAACAGCAACTACGAGCAGTACTTC
cdr3_length: 10; j_call: TRBJ2-3; v_call: TRBV11-2; clone_size: few; d_call: .; cdr3_aa: CASNMGTQYF; cdr3_nt: TGTGCCAGCAACATGGGTACGCAGTATTTT
cdr3_length: 14; j_call: TRBJ2-1; v_call: TRBV29-1; clone_size: once; d_call: TRBD1; cdr3_aa: CSVKPTGQYNEQFF; cdr3_nt: TGCAGCGTTAAACCCACGGGACAGTACAATGAGCAGTTCTTC
cdr3_length: 14; j_call: TRBJ1-1; v_call: TRBV7-9; clone_size: .; d_call: .; cdr3_aa: CASSLVLEDTEAFF; cdr3_nt: TGTGCCAGCAGCTTAGTTTTAGAGGACACTGAAGCTTTCTTT
cdr3_length: 13; j_call: TRBJ1-1; v_call: TRBV12-3/TRBV12-4; clone_size: .; d_call: .; cdr3_aa: CASSLATGFEAFF; cdr3_nt: TGTGCCAGCAGTTTAGCCACAGGCTTTGAAGCTTTCTTT
cdr3_length: 15; j_call: TRBJ1-4; v_call: TRBV20-1; clone_size: .; d_call: .; cdr3_aa: CSAREAVGGSEKLFF; cdr3_nt: TGCAGTGCTAGAGAGGCAGTGGGGGGCAGTGAAAAACTGTTTTTT